The present entry profiles one TCR beta chain with its context. Original analysis: Quantification of nucleated cells was approximated via reference gene primer amplification. Clones were sequenced by immunoSEQ multiplex PCR, and TCRdb holds only the in-frame ones, with some missing. V, J and clone size reflect that table, while D and trimming were determined from the DNA. The repertoire includes some 140,000 clones, 84% of them detected once, and 5% to 7% sits in the top ten. This sample was included in a study of blood T cell repertoires in COVID-19. About the study: Acute-phase and convalescent COVID-19 samples originated in the United States, Italy and Spain.

Trimming at V came to 7 bases and at J to 0 bases, leaving 5 bases not matched to a gene. The germline gives CDR1 SNHLY, CDR2 FYNNEI. The CDR3 is made up of 17 amino acids. The receptor comes from a middle-aged man with acute COVID-19. Input material: PBMCs or T cells enriched from blood (not recorded which). The V and J genes are TRBV2 and TRBJ2-1, with 14 bases lining up with TRBD2. The CDR3: CASKGTSGGSSYNEQFF. The CDR3 region has the DNA TGTGCCAGCAAAGGGACTAGCGGGGGTAGCTCCTACAATGAGCAGTTCTTC.